This TCR beta chain was documented in a study of shared clonotypes between healthy human individuals (dated by TCRdb to the early 2020s). In the study overall: The cohort included three men and two women between 18 and 49 years of age. For each donor, CD4 naive and CD4 memory were each run on three plates, CD8 naive on two plates, and CD8 memory on one plate. Blood TCR repertoires of five healthy adults were deeply sequenced to estimate repertoire size and the extent of clonotype sharing between individuals. To increase sequencing depth and limit assay-specific biases, TCR repertoire library preparation and sequencing were carried out by different laboratories using diverse techniques. Between about 0.8 and 8.9 billion PBMCs per donor were obtained by leukapheresis.

The donors were healthy, HIV-negative adults who had no recently reported acute infections or vaccinations. All donors were Caucasian adults living in Nashville, Tennessee, USA. CD4+ T cells were enriched through magnetic negative selection, after which naive cells were positively selected on CD45RA and the remaining negative fraction served as the memory subset. After blood collection by leukapheresis, PBMCs were isolated using Ficoll-Histopaque density gradient centrifugation and then cryopreserved in the vapor phase of liquid nitrogen. Analytical flow cytometry was used to check the purity and quantity of every magnetically sorted T cell population. Genomic DNA was isolated from each sorted fraction and quantified by UV absorbance on a Nanodrop 2000c. This clone was found a few times. No antigen is known for it. No base quality information exists; no much larger clone differs at one position. Results and caveats for the whole study, not just this receptor: Even with the large sequencing depth, rarefaction of the sorted-subset datasets indicated that sequencing was incomplete. Because the study included only a small number of donors, the genetic and exposure-history diversity represented was limited. Clonotypes shared by all four sorted-subset donors showed higher generation probabilities than non-shared clonotypes. Larger estimated clonotype richness was generally found for naive subsets than for memory subsets. When four donors were compared, the shared fraction of clonotypes was about 5.4% for naive CD4, roughly 3.4% for naive CD8, more than 2% for memory CD4, and 0.35% to 0.4% for memory CD8. Based on pairwise subsampling, the degree of clonotype sharing among donors was expected to be affected by sequencing depth. Sampling was limited to blood, and TCR repertoires in tissue likely differ from TCR repertoires in blood.

TCR CDR3 regions were amplified from genomic DNA by multiplex PCR using the deep immunoSEQ assay. Extracted genomic DNA from each cell subset was spread evenly across all wells of several immunoSEQ 96-well plates, with each plate serving as a replicate. Each replicate PCR for sorted subsets received about 220 ng genomic DNA, equal to 30,000 or so T cell genomes. Purified libraries were quantified with a Qubit 3.0 fluorometer, sized on a Bioanalyzer 2100, and re-quantified with the KAPA Library Quantification kit. A separate single-read 150-cycle Illumina NextSeq 550 flow cell was used to sequence each immunoSEQ 96-well plate. The original methods were these. Because the immunoSEQ output included only junctional sequences and no quality scores, the filtering could not be the same as the filtering used for full-length reads. Sequences were annotated with PyIR, a Python wrapper for IgBLAST v1.9, and V/J genes and CDR3 were assigned using IMGT germline references. Reads were filtered out if the reads had weak V/J assignments (E-value above 1e-6), no CDR3, stop codons, out-of-frame junctions, or ambiguous translated residues. V3J clonotypes were defined as sequences sharing an identical inferred V gene, J gene, and CDR3 amino acid sequence. Percentage overlap between repertoires was calculated by dividing the number of shared unique clonotypes by the size of the smaller repertoire. Repertoire richness was assessed with RTK rarefaction, the Chao1 estimator, and Recon v2.1 estimates of unobserved clonotypes. For all TCRbeta clonotypes obtained by the gDNA method from a handful of donors, generation probabilities were computed with OLGA. TCRdb's version of the immuneACCESS table is confined to in-frame rearrangements and falls short of the full clone set. An unresolved V gene accounts for under half of the shortfall where checked; the remainder is of unknown origin. V and J calls and clone size follow that table, whereas D and trimming were derived from the DNA. The sample table lists around 2.5 million clones, more than 85% of them with a count of one. The ten largest clonotypes hold about 0.34% of the sample.

The origin of this receptor is a man younger than 30 in good health. Some clones in this sample may be carry-over from other donors' samples. Sequencing used naive CD4+ T cells from PBMCs. Read against the paper, the sample's cell subset or site label means: CD45RA+ positively selected.

Here is the DNA: TGTGCCAGCAGTTTAAGGCGACAGGTTGGTGGGACCCAGTACTTC. It encodes CASSLRRQVGGTQYF. The rearranged chain carries TRBV27 and TRBJ2-5; TRBD1 is possibly the D segment (6 matching bases). CDR1 MNHEY and CDR2 SMNVEV are derived from the germline V gene (reference sequence). The CDR3 sequence holds 15 residues, the cysteine and phenylalanine included. Of the read, only the CDR3 DNA is kept; its 45 bases are in frame from base 1. At the junction V is shortened by 2 bases and J by 7 bases, with 17 bases in between.